These T cell receptor beta chains were read from a single sample in a study of Ad26.COV2.S vaccination and SARS-CoV-2 variants. TCRdb's copy holds only in-frame clones and misses some; the assay was immunoSEQ multiplex PCR. The profile shows under 550,000 clones, more than 80% of them singletons. The specimen comprised peripheral blood, sampled in a trial of Ad26.COV2.S vaccine versus placebo. These TCRs come from a person between 18 and 65 years old who received the Ad26.COV2.S COVID-19 vaccine or a placebo. CDR3s include the opening cysteine and the closing phenylalanine or tryptophan. A D gene is named only where the DNA matches it firmly. Where a row states a size, it is once, few, many or the class of an expanded clone; other rows omit it.

V	D	J	size	DNA	CDR3
TRBV7-2	TRBD2	TRBJ2-4	once	TGTGCCAGCAGCTTAGGGACTAGCGGAAACATTCAGTACTTC	CASSLGTSGNIQYF
TRBV7-2	NA	TRBJ1-6	NA	TGTGCCAGCAGCGCCCAACAGGTCAGGAATTCACCCCTCCACTTT	CASSAQQVRNSPLHF
TRBV6-6	NA	TRBJ1-1	NA	TGTGCCAGCAGTTACTCAGGGGGGGGGACTGAAGCTTTCTTT	CASSYSGGGTEAFF
TRBV3-1/TRBV3-2	NA	TRBJ1-5	NA	TGTGCCAGCAGCCGCTCAGGGGAAGGGGCTAATCAGCCCCAGCATTTT	CASSRSGEGANQPQHF
TRBV7-2	TRBD2	TRBJ2-7	NA	TGTGCCAGCAGCTCAAGACTAGCAGGCGGCTACGAGCAGTACTTC	CASSSRLAGGYEQYF
TRBV10-3	TRBD2	TRBJ2-1	NA	TGTGCCATCAGTAAGATGGGACTAACCTCCTACAATGAGCAGTTCTTC	CAISKMGLTSYNEQFF
TRBV24-1	NA	TRBJ2-7	NA	TGTGCCACCAGTGCCCCCTGGGACACCTCCTACGAGCAGTACTTC	CATSAPWDTSYEQYF
TRBV15	NA	TRBJ1-3	few	TGTGCCACCAGCAGAGTTTCCTCTGGAAACACCATATATTTT	CATSRVSSGNTIYF
TRBV30	NA	TRBJ1-5	NA	TGTGCCTGGAGTGTGGGTCTCAATCAGCCCCAGCATTTT	CAWSVGLNQPQHF
TRBV10-3	NA	TRBJ1-5	NA	TGTGCCATCAACCGGGACAAGAATCAGCCCCAGCATTTT	CAINRDKNQPQHF
TRBV7-8	TRBD2	TRBJ2-1	NA	TGTGCCAGCAGCGCTTGGACTAGCGGGAGGGGTTACAATGAGCAGTTCTTC	CASSAWTSGRGYNEQFF
TRBV19	NA	TRBJ2-2	NA	TGTGCCAGTAGTCTACCTAGCACCGGGTACACCGGGGAGCTGTTTTTT	CASSLPSTGYTGELFF
TRBV27	NA	TRBJ1-1	NA	TGTGCCAGCAGTTCCCCGGCAGGGGTGTACACTGAAGCTTTCTTT	CASSSPAGVYTEAFF
TRBV28	TRBD2	TRBJ2-7	NA	TGTGCCAGCAGTTTGCTAGCGGGAGACTACGAGCAGTACTTC	CASSLLAGDYEQYF
TRBV7-3	NA	TRBJ2-3	NA	TGTGCCAGCAGCTCCCTGACGGGTCCCCTCACAGATACGCAGTATTTT	CASSSLTGPLTDTQYF
TRBV3-1/TRBV3-2	TRBD1	TRBJ2-7	NA	TGTGCCAGCAGCCGGGACAGGGGTGGAGAGCAGTACTTC	CASSRDRGGEQYF
TRBV5-1	TRBD2	TRBJ2-1	NA	TGCGCCAGCAGCTCGGGACTAGCGGGAGGGCCGACGAATGAGCAGTTCTTC	CASSSGLAGGPTNEQFF
TRBV20-1	TRBD2	TRBJ2-1	NA	TGCAGTGCTAGTAGCGGGAGTAATGGCCAGTTCTTC	CSASSGSNGQFF
TRBV24-1	NA	TRBJ1-4	NA	TGTGCCACCAGTGACCGGGACCTCGAAAAACTGTTTTTT	CATSDRDLEKLFF
TRBV30	NA	TRBJ2-1	NA	TGTGCCTGGAGTCTAGGGAGCTCCTACAATGAGCAGTTCTTC	CAWSLGSSYNEQFF
TRBV29-1	TRBD2	TRBJ2-7	once	TGCAGCGTTGTAGGACTAGCGGGGACCTACGAGCAGTACTTC	CSVVGLAGTYEQYF
TRBV5-1	TRBD2	TRBJ2-7	NA	TGCGCCAGCAGCTTTGCGGCGGGAGGGCTCTACGAGCAGTACTTC	CASSFAAGGLYEQYF
TRBV7-2	NA	TRBJ2-7	NA	TGTGCCAGCAGCTTCTACAGGGATAACTACGAGCAGTACTTC	CASSFYRDNYEQYF
TRBV28	NA	TRBJ1-1	once	TGTGCCAGCAGTTATCTCAGGGGCGTCTCTGAAGCTTTCTTT	CASSYLRGVSEAFF
TRBV7-9	TRBD1	TRBJ1-2	NA	TGTGCCAGCAGCTTCCTTGGACAGGAGGGAGACTATGGCTACACCTTC	CASSFLGQEGDYGYTF
TRBV12-2	NA	TRBJ2-3	NA	TGTGCAAGTCGCTTGGAACCGAAGGACTGCACAGATACGCAGTATTTT	CASRLEPKDCTDTQYF
TRBV5-6	NA	TRBJ1-4	once	TGTGCCAGCAGCTTGTTTGGAGGGCGCGGTGAAAAACTGTTTTTT	CASSLFGGRGEKLFF
TRBV27	NA	TRBJ1-1	NA	TGTGCCAGCAGTTTAAAGCGGGGACGTGGAATGAACACTGAAGCTTTCTTT	CASSLKRGRGMNTEAFF
TRBV28	TRBD2	TRBJ2-7	NA	TGTGCCAGCAGCACTAGCGGCTACGAGCAGTACTTC	CASSTSGYEQYF
TRBV6-1	NA	TRBJ2-5	NA	TGTGCCAGCAGTGAAGCGACAAGCCCGGCCCAAGAGACCCAGTACTTC	CASSEATSPAQETQYF
TRBV19	TRBD2	TRBJ2-1	NA	TGTGCCAGTAGTATAATTAGCGGGAGGCGACCCTCCTACAATGAGCAGTTCTTC	CASSIISGRRPSYNEQFF
TRBV29-1	NA	TRBJ1-1	once	TGCAGCGTTGCACATAGCATGTGGGACACGGGGAACACTGAAGCTTTCTTT	CSVAHSMWDTGNTEAFF
TRBV28	TRBD1	TRBJ2-3	NA	TGTGCCAGCATCATTCCGGGACAGGGGGCGCAGGGGGATACAGATACGCAGTATTTT	CASIIPGQGAQGDTDTQYF
TRBV14	NA	TRBJ2-2	NA	TGTGCCAGCAGCCAGAACAGGGTGGTGGGCACCGGGGAGCTGTTTTTT	CASSQNRVVGTGELFF
TRBV11-3	NA	TRBJ2-2	NA	TGTGCCAGCAGCGCCCGGGGCAGGGCGCCCGGGGAGCTGTTTTTT	CASSARGRAPGELFF
TRBV7-2	TRBD1	TRBJ2-1	NA	TGTGCCAGCAGCTTATTGGGACAGGGGGACTATGAGCAGTTCTTC	CASSLLGQGDYEQFF
TRBV5-1	TRBD2	TRBJ2-1	NA	TGCGCCTCCATAGCGGGAGAGACGACGTACAATGAGCAGTTCTTC	CASIAGETTYNEQFF
TRBV4-2	NA	TRBJ2-2	NA	TGTGCCAGCGTCTCGGAGTATCCGGCGAACGGGGAGCTGTTTTTT	CASVSEYPANGELFF
TRBV15	NA	TRBJ2-5	NA	TGTGCCACCAGCAGAGATCTAGAGACCCAGTACTTC	CATSRDLETQYF
TRBV30	NA	TRBJ2-1	NA	TGTGCCTGGAGTGTAGGTAGCGGCTCCTACAATGAGCAGTTCTTC	CAWSVGSGSYNEQFF
TRBV7-9	NA	TRBJ1-2	NA	TGTGCCAGCAGCCCGACAGTCAACTATGGCTACACCTTC	CASSPTVNYGYTF
TRBV7-9	NA	TRBJ2-3	NA	TGTGCCAGCACCTTAGGCCGGGACAAATTCACAGATACGCAGTATTTT	CASTLGRDKFTDTQYF
TRBV11-3	NA	TRBJ1-4	NA	TGTGCCAGCAGCTTAGATCCCCAGGGCAGTGAAAAACTGTTTTTT	CASSLDPQGSEKLFF
TRBV15	TRBD2	TRBJ2-1	NA	TGTGCCACCAGCAGAGAGGGGACTAGCGGGACCTACAATGAGCAGTTCTTC	CATSREGTSGTYNEQFF
TRBV5-6	NA	TRBJ2-1	NA	TGTGCCAGCAGCTCCGGGACACTTAACTACAATGAGCAGTTCTTC	CASSSGTLNYNEQFF